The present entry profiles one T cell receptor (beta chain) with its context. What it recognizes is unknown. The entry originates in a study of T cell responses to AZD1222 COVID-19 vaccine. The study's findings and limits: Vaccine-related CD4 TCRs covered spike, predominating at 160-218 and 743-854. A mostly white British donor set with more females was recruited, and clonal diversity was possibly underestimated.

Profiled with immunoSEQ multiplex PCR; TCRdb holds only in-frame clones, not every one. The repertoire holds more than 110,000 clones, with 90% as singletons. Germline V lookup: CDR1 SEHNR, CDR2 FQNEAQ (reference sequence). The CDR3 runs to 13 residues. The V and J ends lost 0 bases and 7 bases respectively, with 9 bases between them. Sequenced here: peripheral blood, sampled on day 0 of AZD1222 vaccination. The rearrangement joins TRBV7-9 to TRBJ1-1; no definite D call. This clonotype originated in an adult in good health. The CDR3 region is CASSLATVGEAFF. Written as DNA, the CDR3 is TGTGCCAGCAGCTTAGCGACTGTCGGTGAAGCTTTCTTT.